Listed here are 21 T cell receptor beta chains from one sample, sequenced in a study of blood T cell repertoires in COVID-19. Generated by immunoSEQ multiplex PCR, the TCRdb table keeps only in-frame clones and is missing some. The data hold about 200,000 clones, with 86% observed a single time. The sequenced sample was peripheral blood. These TCRs come from a woman aged 45-59 years with acute or convalescent COVID-19.

The table lists this clone with a count of one. The chain employs TRBV6-5 and TRBJ2-7; D might be TRBD1 (6 bases). The CDR3 covers 14 residues. The V and J ends lost 6 bases and 2 bases respectively, with 14 bases between them. CDR1 is MNHEY and CDR2 is SVGAGI in the germline V gene. The CDR3 sequence is CASSRGQTPYEQYF. The CDR3 nucleotides are TGTGCCAGCAGCCGAGGACAGACCCCCTACGAGCAGTACTTC.

The rearrangement joins TRBV9 to TRBJ1-2; 7 bases line up with TRBD1. Per germline, CDR1 SGDLS and CDR2 YYNGEE. V was clipped by 4 bases and J by 1 base; unmatched bases: 13. The CDR3 extends over 17 amino acids. The CDR3 is CASSPHLGDSLNYGYTF. The CDR3, as DNA: TGTGCCAGCAGCCCTCATCTTGGGGACAGTCTTAACTATGGCTACACCTTC.

The chain is built from TRBV10-2 and TRBJ2-1; 11 bases line up with TRBD2. The germline gives CDR1 WSHSY, CDR2 SAAADI. Germline trimming cut 5 bases from V and 6 bases from J; bases unmatched to any gene: 3. CDR3 length equals 14 residues. CDR3 residues: CASSTSGGGNEQFF. In DNA form, the CDR3 reads TGCGCCAGCAGTACTAGCGGGGGAGGCAATGAGCAGTTCTTC.

The CDR3 nucleotides are TGTGCCAGCAGCTTAAATGGACAGGGGAGCACCGGGGAGCTGTTTTTT. Residues: CASSLNGQGSTGELFF. The gene calls are TRBV7-3 and TRBJ2-2; 9 positions agree with TRBD1. Trimming cost V 1 base and J 4 bases; bases outside gene matches: 4. Germline V gene data show CDR1 as SGHTA and CDR2 as FQGTGA. This CDR3 is built from 16 residues.

The rearrangement uses TRBV5-6 and TRBJ1-2; TRBD1 aligns across 10 bases. The trim removed 4 bases at V and 2 bases at J, leaving 2 bases unmatched. Per germline, CDR1 SGHDT and CDR2 YYEEEE. There are 14 residues in the CDR3. The DNA of the CDR3 is TGTGCCAGCAGCAGGGGACAGGGGAACTATGGCTACACCTTC. Encoded protein: CASSRGQGNYGYTF.

The chain combines TRBV5-6 with TRBJ2-7, with D possibly TRBD2 on 5 matching bases. The length of the CDR3 is 14 residues. CDR1 and CDR2 from the germline V gene are SGHDT and YYEEEE. V lost 2 bases to trimming and J lost 3 bases, with 12 bases between them. The CDR3 nucleotides read TGTGCCAGCAGCTTTGCGGGTTCCCTCTACGAGCAGTACTTC. It translates to CASSFAGSLYEQYF.

The V call is TRBV14, the J call TRBJ1-1; possibly TRBD1 for D (5 bases). The V gene's germline CDR1 is SGHDN and CDR2 FVKESK. This CDR3 spans 13 amino acids. Trimming took off 5 bases at V and 4 bases at J, with 11 bases between the two ends. The CDR3 reads CASSKQEGTEAFF. CDR3 DNA: TGTGCCAGCAGCAAACAGGAGGGCACTGAAGCTTTCTTT.

This chain uses TRBV11-2 with TRBJ2-5; TRBD2 matches at 8 bases. The germline CDR1 and CDR2 sequences are SGHAT and FQNNGV. J lost 4 bases, V lost 2 bases, and 9 bases had no gene match. The CDR3 has 16 residues. CDR3 in DNA: TGTGCCAGCAGCTTAAATCGGGGGGGCCGTGGAGAGACCCAGTACTTC. Translating gives CASSLNRGGRGETQYF.

V usage is TRBV23-1 and J usage is TRBJ2-1; D is uncertain. TRBV23-1 is an open reading frame, and its role is uncertain. The CDR3 has 15 amino acids. Deletions cut 6 bases from V and 10 bases from J, with 22 bases between. The CDR3 sequence is CASRTRRKTRGEQFF. CDR3 nucleotides: TGCGCCAGCAGAACGCGGCGGAAAACCCGAGGCGAGCAGTTCTTC.

This rearrangement joins TRBV5-1 to TRBJ2-1, with TRBD2 matching 11 bases. The CDR3 spans 15 residues. V shed 0 bases and J 8 bases; nucleotides not matched to a gene: 4. Germline CDR1 and CDR2: SGHRS and YFSETQ. The CDR3 coding sequence is TGCGCCAGCAGCTTGGAAACTAGCGGGAGCTATGAGCAGTTCTTC. Translating it yields CASSLETSGSYEQFF. Full variable domain (rest looked up from reference TRBV5-1 and TRBJ2-1): KAGVTQTPRYLIKTRGQQVTLSCSPISGHRSVSWYQQTPGQGLQFLFEYFSETQRNKGNFPGRFSGRQFSNSRSEMNVSTLELGDSALYLCASSLETSGSYEQFFGPGTRLTVL.

The rearrangement links TRBV27 to TRBJ2-1; the D gene is possibly TRBD2 (7 bases). The length of the CDR3 is 14 residues. CDR1 is MNHEY, CDR2 SMNVEV, per germline (reference sequence). Trimming pared 8 bases from V and 4 bases from J, leaving 15 bases between. The CDR3 region is CASELGGGYNEQFF. In DNA form, the CDR3 reads TGTGCCAGCGAATTGGGAGGGGGGTACAATGAGCAGTTCTTC.

This sequence joins TRBV18 and TRBJ2-5; 7 bases are shared with TRBD1. V was pared by 3 bases and J by 4 bases, with 8 bases of the junction left unmatched. CDR3 length: 15 residues. CDR1 and CDR2 from the germline V gene are KGHSH and LQKENI. CDR3 DNA sequence: TGTGCCAGCTCACCCGCCGACAGGGTTGGAGAGACCCAGTACTTC. As protein: CASSPADRVGETQYF. Drawing the rest from reference TRBV18 and TRBJ2-5, the complete variable domain is NAGVMQNPRHLVRRRGQEARLRCSPMKGHSHVYWYRQLPEEGLKFMVYLQKENIIDESGMPKERFSAEFPKEGPSILRIQQVVRGDSAAYFCASSPADRVGETQYFGPGTRLLVL.

This chain joins TRBV19 and TRBJ2-7, with D perhaps TRBD2 (7 bases). Trimming stripped 4 bases from V and 2 bases from J, with 18 bases between. The length of the CDR3 is 16 residues. Germline loops: CDR1 LNHDA, CDR2 SQIVND (reference sequence). The CDR3 here is CASSTPRGGEAYEQYF. CDR3 in DNA: TGTGCCAGTAGTACTCCGAGAGGGGGGGAGGCCTACGAGCAGTACTTC.

The CDR3 region is CASSQGQGAREQYF. DNA of the CDR3: TGTGCCAGCAGCCAGGGACAGGGGGCACGAGAGCAGTACTTC. This chain uses TRBV9 with TRBJ2-7, with 12 bases that match TRBD1. CDR1 is SGDLS, CDR2 YYNGEE, per germline. The CDR3 runs to 14 residues. V lost 4 bases, J lost 7 bases, and 6 bases stayed unmatched.

V usage is TRBV4-3 and J usage is TRBJ2-2; 11 nucleotides align to TRBD1. The CDR3 contains 16 residues. The V gene end was trimmed by 2 bases and the J gene end by 8 bases; junction bases not matched to a gene: 7. In germline, CDR1 is LGHNA, CDR2 YSLEER. CDR3 protein: CASSQRTGGARGELFF. The CDR3, as DNA: TGCGCCAGCAGCCAACGGACAGGGGGCGCTCGGGGGGAGCTGTTTTTT.

This clone was seen many times. This CDR3 is also generated by other DNA sequences in the sample. V and J are TRBV11-3 and TRBJ2-7, with D maybe TRBD1 (6 bases). Germline CDR1 reads SGHNT; CDR2 reads YENEEA. This CDR3 has 14 residues. V was trimmed by 0 bases and J by 2 bases, leaving 8 bases between them. The CDR3 region is CASSLDTGTYEQYF. As DNA, the CDR3 is TGTGCCAGCAGCTTAGACACAGGGACCTACGAGCAGTACTTC.

For the CDR3, the DNA is TGCGCCAGCAGCTTGGTGGGCGTGGCAGGATACAATGGCTACACCTTC. It translates to CASSLVGVAGYNGYTF. V is TRBV5-1 and J is TRBJ1-2; no definite D call. Germline V gives CDR1 SGHRS, CDR2 YFSETQ. V lost 0 bases and J 6 bases, leaving 18 bases between the germline ends. The CDR3 covers 16 residues.

This chain uses TRBV27 with TRBJ2-1, with 9 bases lining up with TRBD2. CDR1 and CDR2 (germline): MNHEY, SMNVEV (reference sequence). V shed 4 bases and J 6 bases; nucleotides not matched to a gene: 10. This CDR3 has 16 amino acids. The CDR3 loop reads CASSSPWAGGINEQFF. The DNA of the CDR3 is TGTGCCAGCAGTTCTCCGTGGGCGGGGGGGATCAATGAGCAGTTCTTC.

In its sample, this clone was seen once. This sequence joins TRBV29-1 and TRBJ1-1; D unclear. Germline V gene sequence: CDR1 SQVTM, CDR2 ANQGSEA. With 6 bases removed from V and 11 bases from J, the gap between germline ends came to 13 bases. The CDR3 spans 10 residues. The CDR3 spells CSVPGLQAFF. The CDR3 region has the DNA TGCAGCGTCCCGGGTCTTCAGGCTTTCTTT.

The chain combines TRBV9 with TRBJ1-2; 9 nucleotides line up with TRBD1. J gave up 4 bases and V 0 bases, and 4 bases lay outside the gene matches. The V gene's germline CDR1 is SGDLS and CDR2 YYNGEE. CDR3 length: 15 residues. CDR3 sequence: CASSVGGQGSYGYTF. As DNA, the CDR3 is TGTGCCAGCAGCGTAGGTGGACAGGGGAGCTATGGCTACACCTTC.

This clone was recorded only once. J is TRBJ1-3 and V is TRBV9; D call uncertain. Trimming cost V 4 bases and J 2 bases, with 13 bases left between them. Germline loops: CDR1 SGDLS, CDR2 YYNGEE. The CDR3 spans 15 residues. The CDR3 DNA follows: TGTGCCAGCAGCATAGAGGAGGCAGCTGGAAACACCATATATTTT. It specifies CASSIEEAAGNTIYF.